Sequencing of this T cell receptor (beta chain) was carried out in a study of blood T cell repertoires in COVID-19. Authors' data handling: Amplification of reference gene primers provided the estimated nucleated cell counts. The protocol was immunoSEQ multiplex PCR, while the TCRdb copy is restricted to in-frame clones and leaves out a portion. V and J calls and clone size are copied from that table; D and trimming were computed from the DNA. The sample has 350,000 to 450,000 clones, 75% to 90% seen once; the top ten hold roughly 1.1%. Germline assignment: CDR1 SGHAT and CDR2 FQNNGV. The CDR3 sequence is 15 residues long. V gave up 5 bases and J gave up 6 bases, with 18 bases separating them. This clone was seen just once.

J is TRBJ2-3 and V is TRBV11-2; a weak D match, TRBD2 (5 bases). This TCR derives from a young man who had recovered from COVID-19. Material: PBMCs or T cells enriched from blood (not recorded which). CDR3 bases: TGTGCCAGCAGCCCCCTAGCCCGAGGGTCCGATACGCAGTATTTT. It specifies CASSPLARGSDTQYF.